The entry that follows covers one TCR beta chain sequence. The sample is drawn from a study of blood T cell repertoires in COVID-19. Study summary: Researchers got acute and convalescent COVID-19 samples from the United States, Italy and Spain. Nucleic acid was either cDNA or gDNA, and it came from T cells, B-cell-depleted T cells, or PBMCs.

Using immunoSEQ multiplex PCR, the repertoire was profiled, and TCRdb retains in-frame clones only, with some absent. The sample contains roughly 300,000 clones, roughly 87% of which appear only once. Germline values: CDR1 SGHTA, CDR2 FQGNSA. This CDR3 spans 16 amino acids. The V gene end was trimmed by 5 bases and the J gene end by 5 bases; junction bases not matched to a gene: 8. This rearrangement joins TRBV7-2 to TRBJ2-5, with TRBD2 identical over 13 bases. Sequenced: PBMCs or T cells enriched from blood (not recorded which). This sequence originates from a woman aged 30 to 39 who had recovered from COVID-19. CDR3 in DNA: TGTGCCAGCAGCCAACTACTAGCGGGGGGGTCGGAGACCCAGTACTTC. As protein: CASSQLLAGGSETQYF. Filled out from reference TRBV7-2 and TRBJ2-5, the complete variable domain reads GAGVSQSPSNKVTEKGKDVELRCDPISGHTALYWYRQSLGQGLEFLIYFQGNSAPDKSGLPSDRFSAERTGGSVSTLTIQRTQQEDSAVYLCASSQLLAGGSETQYFGPGTRLLVL.